This T cell receptor (beta chain) is drawn from a study of post-analysis software for immune sequencing data. Study-level information: The courses of disease that were included comprised relapsing-remitting, secondary progressive and progressive-relapsing multiple sclerosis.

J lost 0 bases, V lost 5 bases, and 3 bases had no gene match. The CDR3 totals 14 residues. Per germline, CDR1 SEHNR and CDR2 FQNEAQ (reference sequence). Every TCR beta cDNA library bore unique molecular identifiers. Once roughly 1 to 11 million T cells were used, about half a million cDNA molecules resulted. Each CDR3 protein gets one entry after TCRdb re-called the PCR reads with MiXCR. The sample shows 600,000 to 700,000 distinct CDR3 sequences, over 45% of them seen only once. Comments on this clonotype: Its specificity is not known.

Study-level results: Co-batched samples clustered tightly together by F measure. There was significantly lower normalized Chao1 diversity in multiple sclerosis patients than in controls. Controls showed lower frequencies than patients for five or six TRBV segments, and TRBV5-6, TRBV5-1 and TRBV20-1 were among these.

The chain recombines TRBV7-9 with TRBJ1-2; 7 positions agree with TRBD1. This TCR was sampled from a girl between 2 and 10 years old with multiple sclerosis. The specimen sequenced was blood. The CDR3 region is CASSDRAANYGYTF. The CDR3 coding sequence is TGTGCCAGCAGCGACAGGGCAGCTAACTATGGCTACACCTTC.